This TCR beta chain was obtained from a study of T cell repertoires in cytomegalovirus infection. Overall study: Evidence of both CMV infection and a matching HLA type came from public TCR beta signatures.

This clonotype has only one observation. This CDR3 has 13 residues. In germline, CDR1 is MNHEY, CDR2 SVGEGT. V lost 3 bases and J 5 bases, leaving 11 bases between the germline ends. Using its own MiXCR run on the reads, TCRdb lists one record per CDR3 protein. The table lists some 180,000 distinct CDR3 sequences, about 18% of them singletons, with roughly a quarter in the top ten. The sequence derives from a human donor in good health (CMV status not recorded). Some clones in this sample may be carry-over from other donors' samples. Sequencing was done on a sample of CD8+ T cells from PBMCs. V gene TRBV6-2 or TRBV6-3 combines with J gene TRBJ2-7; no firm D call. CDR3 sequence (DNA): TGTGCCAGCAGTTATTCAGAAGGACACGAGCAGTACTTC. Its protein is CASSYSEGHEQYF.